A selection of T cell receptor beta chains follows, all from one sample in a study of cytomegalovirus exposure and HLA in healthy donors. TCRdb's copy holds only in-frame clones and misses some; the assay was immunoSEQ multiplex PCR. The table includes fewer than 150,000 clones, over 55% detected once. The sample was PBMCs. These receptors were obtained from a young man in good health and CMV-seropositive. The CDR3 runs from the conserved cysteine through the conserved F or W. Fields, in order: D gene, clone size, CDR3 length, J gene, V gene, CDR3 protein, CDR3 DNA. A D gene is named only where the DNA matches it firmly. Clone sizes are given selectively: once, few, many, or a class where the clone is expanded.

d_gene: -; abundance: once; len: 13; j_gene: TRBJ1-1; v_gene: TRBV11-2; CDR3aa: CASSPPMNIEAFF; CDR3nt: TGTGCCAGCAGCCCACCAATGAACATTGAAGCTTTCTTT
d_gene: -; abundance: -; len: 14; j_gene: TRBJ2-1; v_gene: TRBV5-1; CDR3aa: CASSLAQGYNEQFF; CDR3nt: TGCGCCAGCAGCTTGGCCCAGGGATACAATGAGCAGTTCTTC
d_gene: -; abundance: few; len: 12; j_gene: TRBJ1-4; v_gene: TRBV30; CDR3aa: CAWMRGYVKLFF; CDR3nt: TGTGCCTGGATGCGAGGGTACGTAAAACTGTTTTTT
d_gene: -; abundance: few; len: 14; j_gene: TRBJ1-4; v_gene: TRBV6-5; CDR3aa: CASSGGSRREKLFF; CDR3nt: TGTGCCAGCAGTGGGGGGTCACGGCGCGAAAAACTGTTTTTT
d_gene: TRBD1; abundance: -; len: 15; j_gene: TRBJ1-4; v_gene: TRBV2; CDR3aa: CASAFGTGANEKLFF; CDR3nt: TGTGCCAGCGCCTTCGGGACAGGGGCTAATGAAAAACTGTTTTTT
d_gene: -; abundance: few; len: 16; j_gene: TRBJ1-6; v_gene: TRBV28; CDR3aa: CASSLGGAALNSPLHF; CDR3nt: TGTGCCAGCAGTTTGGGAGGAGCTGCCCTTAATTCACCCCTCCACTTT
d_gene: -; abundance: -; len: 15; j_gene: TRBJ1-4; v_gene: TRBV5-6; CDR3aa: CASSLLSQRNEKLFF; CDR3nt: TGTGCCAGCAGCTTGCTCTCACAGAGAAATGAAAAACTGTTTTTT
d_gene: -; abundance: few; len: 14; j_gene: TRBJ1-1; v_gene: TRBV2; CDR3aa: CASSESLLNTEAFF; CDR3nt: TGTGCCAGCAGCGAGAGTCTCCTGAACACTGAAGCTTTCTTT
d_gene: -; abundance: -; len: 16; j_gene: TRBJ1-5; v_gene: TRBV6-1; CDR3aa: CASSEDGAVSNQPQHF; CDR3nt: TGTGCCAGCAGTGAAGACGGAGCAGTGAGCAATCAGCCCCAGCATTTT
d_gene: -; abundance: once; len: 15; j_gene: TRBJ2-5; v_gene: TRBV5-6; CDR3aa: CASSWRQDYQETQYF; CDR3nt: TGTGCCAGCAGCTGGAGGCAGGATTACCAAGAGACCCAGTACTTC
d_gene: -; abundance: -; len: 14; j_gene: TRBJ1-2; v_gene: TRBV6-6; CDR3aa: CASSYEGTPYGYTF; CDR3nt: TGTGCCAGCAGTTACGAGGGGACACCTTATGGCTACACCTTC
d_gene: -; abundance: -; len: 14; j_gene: TRBJ2-2; v_gene: TRBV10-2; CDR3aa: CASRGLPNTGELFF; CDR3nt: TGCGCCAGCAGGGGACTTCCGAACACCGGGGAGCTGTTTTTT
d_gene: -; abundance: -; len: 14; j_gene: TRBJ1-2; v_gene: TRBV10-3; CDR3aa: CAISDQNSNYGYTF; CDR3nt: TGTGCCATCAGTGACCAGAACAGTAACTATGGCTACACCTTC
d_gene: -; abundance: -; len: 12; j_gene: TRBJ1-2; v_gene: TRBV28; CDR3aa: CASSLSGNGYTF; CDR3nt: TGTGCCAGCAGTTTAAGCGGAAATGGCTACACCTTC
d_gene: -; abundance: -; len: 14; j_gene: TRBJ1-3; v_gene: TRBV7-9; CDR3aa: CTSSLPGSGNTIYF; CDR3nt: TGTACCAGCAGCTTACCCGGCTCTGGAAACACCATATATTTT
d_gene: -; abundance: -; len: 13; j_gene: TRBJ1-6; v_gene: TRBV6-6; CDR3aa: CASKDTGISPLHF; CDR3nt: TGTGCCAGCAAGGACACAGGGATTTCACCCCTCCACTTT
d_gene: -; abundance: -; len: 17; j_gene: TRBJ2-3; v_gene: TRBV21-1; CDR3aa: CASSKAINGTTTDTQYF; CDR3nt: TGTGCCAGCAGCAAAGCAATAAATGGGACTACCACAGATACGCAGTATTTT
d_gene: TRBD1; abundance: -; len: 16; j_gene: TRBJ1-2; v_gene: TRBV15; CDR3aa: CATSRSGTGGGYGYTF; CDR3nt: TGTGCCACCAGCAGATCCGGGACAGGGGGCGGCTATGGCTACACCTTC
d_gene: TRBD1; abundance: -; len: 15; j_gene: TRBJ1-1; v_gene: TRBV5-4; CDR3aa: CASSFVGGRSTEAFF; CDR3nt: TGTGCCAGCAGCTTTGTAGGGGGCCGGAGCACTGAAGCTTTCTTT
d_gene: -; abundance: -; len: 14; j_gene: TRBJ2-1; v_gene: TRBV6-6; CDR3aa: CASSYSLLVAEQFF; CDR3nt: TGTGCCAGCAGTTACTCTCTTTTGGTGGCTGAGCAGTTCTTC
d_gene: -; abundance: few; len: 15; j_gene: TRBJ2-6; v_gene: TRBV28; CDR3aa: CASSFPSSGANVLTF; CDR3nt: TGTGCCAGCAGTTTCCCGAGCTCTGGGGCCAACGTCCTGACTTTC
d_gene: TRBD1; abundance: -; len: 17; j_gene: TRBJ2-7; v_gene: TRBV7-2; CDR3aa: CASSLVWLQGVIHEQYF; CDR3nt: TGTGCCAGCAGCTTAGTGTGGTTACAGGGGGTGATTCACGAGCAGTACTTC
d_gene: -; abundance: -; len: 14; j_gene: TRBJ1-3; v_gene: TRBV2; CDR3aa: CASSEDSYGNTIYF; CDR3nt: TGTGCCAGCAGTGAAGACAGTTACGGAAACACCATATATTTT
d_gene: TRBD2; abundance: -; len: 17; j_gene: TRBJ2-1; v_gene: TRBV28; CDR3aa: CASSPLAAGGNYNEQFF; CDR3nt: TGTGCCAGCAGCCCTTTAGCGGCGGGGGGGAACTACAATGAGCAGTTCTTC
d_gene: -; abundance: -; len: 13; j_gene: TRBJ1-2; v_gene: TRBV15; CDR3aa: CATSRGPNYGYTF; CDR3nt: TGTGCCACCAGCAGAGGTCCAAACTATGGCTACACCTTC
d_gene: TRBD1; abundance: -; len: 14; j_gene: TRBJ1-1; v_gene: TRBV28; CDR3aa: CASSRRGPNTEAFF; CDR3nt: TGTGCCAGCAGTCGCAGGGGGCCCAACACTGAAGCTTTCTTT
d_gene: TRBD1; abundance: -; len: 13; j_gene: TRBJ2-7; v_gene: TRBV18; CDR3aa: CATSGQGTYEQYF; CDR3nt: TGTGCCACCTCGGGACAGGGAACCTACGAGCAGTACTTC
d_gene: -; abundance: -; len: 14; j_gene: TRBJ1-6; v_gene: TRBV10-3; CDR3aa: CAISDREPHSPLHF; CDR3nt: TGTGCCATCAGTGATCGGGAGCCGCATTCACCCCTCCACTTT
d_gene: TRBD1; abundance: -; len: 18; j_gene: TRBJ2-7; v_gene: TRBV15; CDR3aa: CATSREPLGTGSSYEQYF; CDR3nt: TGTGCCACCAGCAGAGAGCCCCTCGGGACAGGGAGCTCCTACGAGCAGTACTTC
d_gene: -; abundance: -; len: 14; j_gene: TRBJ2-7; v_gene: TRBV2; CDR3aa: CASSLSSGHYEQYF; CDR3nt: TGTGCCAGCAGCCTCTCCAGCGGGCATTACGAGCAGTACTTC
d_gene: -; abundance: -; len: 15; j_gene: TRBJ1-1; v_gene: TRBV28; CDR3aa: CASSPLQRLNTEAFF; CDR3nt: TGTGCCAGCAGTCCATTACAGAGATTGAACACTGAAGCTTTCTTT
d_gene: -; abundance: -; len: 14; j_gene: TRBJ1-2; v_gene: TRBV5-1; CDR3aa: CASSLDTTNYGYTF; CDR3nt: TGCGCCAGCAGCTTGGACACCACTAACTATGGCTACACCTTC
d_gene: -; abundance: -; len: 15; j_gene: TRBJ2-1; v_gene: TRBV7-2; CDR3aa: CASRSLALSYNEQFF; CDR3nt: TGTGCCAGCAGATCTCTAGCGCTGTCCTACAATGAGCAGTTCTTC
d_gene: -; abundance: -; len: 17; j_gene: TRBJ2-3; v_gene: TRBV5-1; CDR3aa: CASSLAGTQGGPDTQYF; CDR3nt: TGCGCCAGCAGCCTGGCGGGGACTCAGGGCGGACCAGATACGCAGTATTTT
d_gene: TRBD1; abundance: once; len: 13; j_gene: TRBJ1-6; v_gene: TRBV30; CDR3aa: CAWRLQGGSPLHF; CDR3nt: TGTGCCTGGAGACTACAGGGGGGGTCACCCCTCCACTTT
d_gene: TRBD1; abundance: -; len: 14; j_gene: TRBJ1-2; v_gene: TRBV30; CDR3aa: CAWSPTGASYGYTF; CDR3nt: TGTGCCTGGAGCCCAACAGGGGCGAGCTATGGCTACACCTTC
d_gene: TRBD2; abundance: -; len: 18; j_gene: TRBJ2-1; v_gene: TRBV25-1; CDR3aa: CASSRLAGGLSSYNEQFF; CDR3nt: TGTGCCAGCAGTAGACTAGCGGGGGGCTTGAGCTCCTACAATGAGCAGTTCTTC
d_gene: -; abundance: once; len: 14; j_gene: TRBJ2-2; v_gene: TRBV6-5; CDR3aa: CASSEIGETGELFF; CDR3nt: TGTGCCAGCAGCGAGATTGGGGAGACCGGGGAGCTGTTTTTT
d_gene: TRBD1; abundance: -; len: 15; j_gene: TRBJ2-7; v_gene: TRBV28; CDR3aa: CASSLWGQGRNEQYF; CDR3nt: TGTGCCAGCAGTTTATGGGGACAGGGCCGGAACGAGCAGTACTTC
d_gene: -; abundance: -; len: 19; j_gene: TRBJ2-4; v_gene: TRBV4-1; CDR3aa: CVSSQQPQGQDINKNIQYF; CDR3nt: TGCGTCAGCAGCCAACAACCCCAGGGGCAGGACATTAACAAAAACATTCAGTACTTC
d_gene: -; abundance: -; len: 13; j_gene: TRBJ1-2; v_gene: TRBV5-6; CDR3aa: CASSLGANYGYTF; CDR3nt: TGTGCCAGCAGCTTGGGGGCCAACTATGGCTACACCTTC
d_gene: -; abundance: -; len: 13; j_gene: TRBJ2-7; v_gene: TRBV2; CDR3aa: CASTRASGYEQYF; CDR3nt: TGTGCCAGCACCAGAGCATCCGGGTACGAGCAGTACTTC
d_gene: -; abundance: -; len: 14; j_gene: TRBJ1-4; v_gene: TRBV19; CDR3aa: CATKVGGTGEKLFF; CDR3nt: TGTGCCACCAAGGTGGGGGGAACGGGTGAAAAACTGTTTTTT
d_gene: -; abundance: once; len: 19; j_gene: TRBJ1-2; v_gene: TRBV12-5; CDR3aa: CASGQPNTLVYLANYGYTF; CDR3nt: TGTGCTAGTGGCCAGCCTAACACTCTCGTTTATCTAGCTAACTATGGCTACACCTTC
d_gene: TRBD1; abundance: -; len: 16; j_gene: TRBJ2-2; v_gene: TRBV15; CDR3aa: CATRLSGTVNTGELFF; CDR3nt: TGTGCCACCCGTCTTTCCGGGACAGTGAACACCGGGGAGCTGTTTTTT
d_gene: -; abundance: -; len: 15; j_gene: TRBJ1-2; v_gene: TRBV18; CDR3aa: CASSPRRQGESGYTF; CDR3nt: TGTGCCAGCTCACCTCGTAGGCAGGGCGAGAGTGGCTACACCTTC
d_gene: TRBD1; abundance: -; len: 14; j_gene: TRBJ1-1; v_gene: TRBV6-5; CDR3aa: CASSYQDRRTEAFF; CDR3nt: TGTGCCAGCAGTTACCAGGACAGGCGTACTGAAGCTTTCTTT
d_gene: -; abundance: few; len: 14; j_gene: TRBJ1-6; v_gene: TRBV4-1; CDR3aa: CASSQVAPNSPLHF; CDR3nt: TGCGCCAGCAGCCAAGTGGCCCCTAATTCACCCCTCCACTTT